This entry concerns a single TCR beta chain. Per germline, CDR1 MGHRA and CDR2 YSYEKL. J lost 4 bases, V lost 4 bases, and 9 bases had no gene match. This CDR3 is 15 amino acids long. The Seattle patients joined while their infection was active and were tracked longitudinally afterward. The data are from a study of blood T cell repertoires in COVID-19. The method was immunoSEQ multiplex PCR; TCRdb's version includes in-frame clones alone and lacks a portion of them. Of over 450,000 clones in the sample, approximately 88% are singletons; the top ten hold 7.8%. Sequencing used peripheral blood. This clonotype originated in a woman in her fifties or sixties with COVID-19, enrolled during active disease. The rearrangement links TRBV4-1 to TRBJ1-2; 7 positions agree with TRBD1. The CDR3 protein is CASSPVQGGAYGYTF. CDR3 coding DNA: TGCGCCAGCAGCCCTGTGCAGGGGGGAGCCTATGGCTACACCTTC.